The T cell receptor (beta chain) under discussion was sequenced for a study of patients and donors after allogeneic stem cell transplantation. This clonotype was recorded once. Each CDR3 protein gets one entry after TCRdb re-called the RT-PCR reads with MiXCR. The sample holds 190,000 or so distinct CDR3 sequences, 35% to 50% seen once. The origin of this receptor is a human donor who was either an allogeneic HSCT recipient or a stem cell or donor lymphocyte infusion donor (not recorded which). It is not recorded whose cells these are; they may come from a transplant donor. Specimen: blood, either unsorted or a sorted T cell fraction (not recorded which).

The CDR3 protein is CASSSSGPWRTDTQYF. In DNA form, the CDR3 reads TGTGCCAGCAGCTCTAGCGGGCCTTGGAGAACAGATACGCAGTATTTT. This chain connects TRBV7-6 to TRBJ2-3, with TRBD2 matching 8 bases. The CDR3 sequence is 16 residues long. The V gene end was trimmed by 4 bases and the J gene end by 3 bases; junction bases not matched to a gene: 9. Germline loops: CDR1 SGHVS, CDR2 FNYEAQ.